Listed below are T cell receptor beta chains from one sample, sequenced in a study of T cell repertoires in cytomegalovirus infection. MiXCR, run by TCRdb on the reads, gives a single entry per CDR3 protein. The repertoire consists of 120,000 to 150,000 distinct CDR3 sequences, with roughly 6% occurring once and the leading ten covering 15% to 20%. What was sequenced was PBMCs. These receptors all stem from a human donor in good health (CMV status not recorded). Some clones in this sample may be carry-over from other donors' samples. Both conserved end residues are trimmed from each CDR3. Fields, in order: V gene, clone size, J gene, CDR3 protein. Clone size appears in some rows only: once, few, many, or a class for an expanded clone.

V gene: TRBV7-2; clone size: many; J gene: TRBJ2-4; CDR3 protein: ASSTGAPWVQY
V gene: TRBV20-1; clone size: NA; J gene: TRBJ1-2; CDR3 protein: SARSTGPYGYT
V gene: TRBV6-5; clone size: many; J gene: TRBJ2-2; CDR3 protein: ASSYATVNTGELF
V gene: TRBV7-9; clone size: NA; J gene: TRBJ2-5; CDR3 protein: ASSDPGRETQY
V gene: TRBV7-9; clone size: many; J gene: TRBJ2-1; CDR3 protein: ASSDIGQDNEQF
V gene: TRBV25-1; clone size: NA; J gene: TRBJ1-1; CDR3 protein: ASSVLTAMNTEAF
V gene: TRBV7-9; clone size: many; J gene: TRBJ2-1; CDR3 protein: ASSREGGTSGGPYNEQF
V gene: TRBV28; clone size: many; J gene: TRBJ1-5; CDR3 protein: ATGDNSNQPQH
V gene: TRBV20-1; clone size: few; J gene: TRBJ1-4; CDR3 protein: SARDETGQATNEKLF
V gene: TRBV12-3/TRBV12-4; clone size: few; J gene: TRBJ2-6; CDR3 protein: ASSLGRLSGANVLT
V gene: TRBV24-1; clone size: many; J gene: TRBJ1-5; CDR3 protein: ATSDASGPLNQPQH
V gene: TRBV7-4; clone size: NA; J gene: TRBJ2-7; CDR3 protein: ASSLVSGTGGNEQY
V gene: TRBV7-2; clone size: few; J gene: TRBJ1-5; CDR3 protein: ASSSSRLPSGIQPQH
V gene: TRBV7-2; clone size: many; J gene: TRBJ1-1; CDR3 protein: ASSPPGWTTEAF
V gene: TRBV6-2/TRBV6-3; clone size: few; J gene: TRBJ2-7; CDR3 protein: ASGPDRTYEQY